This passage covers 29 T cell receptor beta chains from one sample sequenced in a study of T cell repertoires in cytomegalovirus infection (dated by TCRdb to 2018 to 2020). The data were produced on an Illumina HiSeq 1500. Using fastp trimming at Q25 and MiXCR clonotype assembly, TCRdb reanalyzed the public sequencing data and kept in-frame beta chains. A single entry per CDR3 protein holds the most common genes and DNA from its merged rows. In this sample the table shows fewer than 550,000 distinct CDR3 sequences, roughly a third of which occur a single time. The ten largest clones represent roughly an eighth of the sample. Sequencing was carried out using PBMCs. The receptor source for this set is a human donor in good health (CMV status not recorded). Some clones in this sample may be carry-over from other donors' samples.

In this sample, this clonotype turned up a few times. This chain uses TRBV28 with TRBJ1-1, with D possibly being TRBD1 (5 bases). This CDR3 has 16 amino acids. Germline CDR1 and CDR2: MDHEN and SYDVKM. V lost 6 bases and J 1 base, leaving 18 bases between the germline ends. DNA of the CDR3: TGTGCCAGCAGCCCTCCCGTAGCCGGGGGGAACACTGAAGCTTTCTTT. This encodes CASSPPVAGGNTEAFF.

The J gene is TRBJ2-5, the V gene TRBV7-7; 10 bases line up with TRBD2. Germline V gene lookup returns CDR1 SSHAT and CDR2 FNYEAQ (reference sequence). Trimming took 3 bases from V and 2 from J; bases not matched to a gene: 6. The CDR3 loop spans 16 amino acids. The CDR3: CASSLLAGATQETQYF. The CDR3 coding sequence is TGTGCCAGCAGCTTGCTAGCGGGGGCGACACAAGAGACCCAGTACTTC. The complete variable domain, with remaining parts taken from reference TRBV7-7 and TRBJ2-5, reads GAGVSQSPRYKVTKRGQDVTLRCDPISSHATLYWYQQALGQGPEFLTYFNYEAQPDKSGLPSDRFSAERPEGSISTLTIQRTEQRDSAMYRCASSLLAGATQETQYFGPGTRLLVL.

The rearrangement joins TRBV27 to TRBJ2-1; possibly TRBD1 or TRBD2 for D (6 bases each). V was trimmed by 1 base and J by 0 bases, leaving 13 bases between them. Germline V CDR1 and CDR2: MNHEY, SMNVEV (reference sequence). The CDR3 has 17 residues. The CDR3: CASSLFLPGASYNEQFF. Here the CDR3 DNA reads TGTGCCAGCAGTTTATTCTTGCCGGGGGCCTCCTACAATGAGCAGTTCTTC.

This clonotype was seen a handful of times. The chain employs TRBV19 and TRBJ1-6, with 10 bases identical to TRBD1. The CDR3 contains 15 residues. The ends lost 6 bases at V and 8 bases at J; junction bases unmatched: 7. Germline V lookup: CDR1 LNHDA, CDR2 SQIVND (reference sequence). The CDR3 sequence is CASRSVGQGYSPLHF. CDR3 DNA: TGTGCCAGTAGGAGTGTGGGACAGGGGTATTCACCCCTCCACTTT.

This clonotype has a handful of counts. The chain has TRBV7-6 and TRBJ2-3; 8 bases are a match to TRBD2. This CDR3 contains 17 residues. The J segment lost 1 base and the V segment lost 5 bases, leaving 11 bases of the junction unmatched. Germline V CDR1 and CDR2: SGHVS, FNYEAQ. The CDR3 DNA sequence: TGTGCCAGCAGCACCCGACCCAACGGGGGGGGCACAGATACGCAGTATTTT. Protein sequence: CASSTRPNGGGTDTQYF.

This clonotype was detected only a few times. The J gene is TRBJ1-2, the V gene TRBV27; TRBD1 aligns across 8 bases. This CDR3 region has 12 residues. Germline CDR1 MNHEY, CDR2 SMNVEV (reference sequence). The J segment lost 4 bases and the V segment lost 5 bases, leaving 0 bases of the junction unmatched. CDR3 in amino acids: CASSTGGYGYTF. CDR3 nucleotides: TGTGCCAGCAGTACAGGGGGCTATGGCTACACCTTC.

Only a few counts were recorded for this clonotype. The gene calls are TRBV6-5 and TRBJ1-2, with D uncertain. The V and J ends lost 0 bases and 0 bases respectively, with 17 bases between them. The CDR3 is 18 residues long. Germline V gives CDR1 MNHEY, CDR2 SVGAGI. The CDR3 here is CASSYSFLIRETNYGYTF. The CDR3 coding sequence is TGTGCCAGCAGTTACTCTTTCTTGATCCGGGAAACTAACTATGGCTACACCTTC.

The V call is TRBV27, the J call TRBJ2-3, with 8 positions matching TRBD1. The CDR3 contains 17 residues. J gave up 2 bases and V 3 bases, and 10 bases lay outside the gene matches. The germline V gene has CDR1 MNHEY and CDR2 SMNVEV (reference sequence). CDR3 DNA: TGTGCCAGCAGTTTCGCCCGGACAGGGACATTCACAGATACGCAGTATTTT. Translation: CASSFARTGTFTDTQYF.

This clonotype was observed a handful of times. This chain connects TRBV19 to TRBJ1-1; tentatively, D is TRBD1 (6 bases). Trimming shortened V by 10 bases and J by 5 bases, and 23 bases separated the two germline ends. CDR3 length equals 15 residues. Germline V gene sequence: CDR1 LNHDA, CDR2 SQIVND (reference sequence). The CDR3 spells CATTTYLGGPTEAFF. The CDR3 region has the DNA TGTGCCACTACGACTTATCTCGGGGGGCCAACTGAAGCTTTCTTT.

The chain is built from TRBV28 and TRBJ1-1; 7 nucleotides line up with TRBD1. Looked up from germline, CDR1 is MDHEN and CDR2 is SYDVKM. Unmatched junction bases numbered 13, after V lost 5 bases and J lost 7 bases. This CDR3 is 15 amino acids long. CDR3 loop: CASSMGTAGLGEAFF. CDR3 bases: TGTGCCAGCAGTATGGGGACAGCGGGGCTAGGTGAAGCTTTCTTT.

The table lists this clonotype with a few counts. V gene TRBV5-4 combines with J gene TRBJ2-6; TRBD1 agrees at 12 bases. J lost 3 bases, V lost 3 bases, and 4 bases had no gene match. Germline lookup yields CDR1 SGHNT and CDR2 YYREEE (reference sequence). The CDR3 is 17 residues long. CDR3 region: CASSSGQGAFGANVLTF. CDR3 DNA sequence: TGTGCCAGCAGCTCGGGACAGGGGGCGTTTGGGGCCAACGTCCTGACTTTC.

This clonotype was detected many times. The gene calls are TRBV7-9 and TRBJ2-1; unclear D gene. The length of the CDR3 is 15 residues. The germline V and J ends were trimmed by 2 bases and 7 bases, with 15 bases remaining between them. Germline values: CDR1 SEHNR, CDR2 FQNEAQ (reference sequence). CDR3 region: CASSLFGNTQNEQFF. The CDR3 bases are TGTGCCAGCAGCTTATTTGGGAACACGCAGAATGAGCAGTTCTTC. The full variable domain, with the rest looked up from reference TRBV7-9 and TRBJ2-1, is DTGVSQNPRHKITKRGQNVTFRCDPISEHNRLYWYRQTLGQGPEFLTYFQNEAQLEKSRLLSDRFSAERPKGSFSTLEIQRTEQGDSAMYLCASSLFGNTQNEQFFGPGTRLTVL.

The chain has TRBV11-2 and TRBJ2-1; TRBD2 matches at 8 bases. The CDR3 spans 17 residues. V trimming: 0 bases; J trimming: 8 bases; junction bases outside the gene matches: 12. Looked up from germline, CDR1 is SGHAT and CDR2 is FQNNGV. The CDR3 protein is CASSLERGGGSDYEQFF. The CDR3 DNA sequence: TGTGCCAGCAGCTTAGAACGTGGCGGGGGGAGTGACTATGAGCAGTTCTTC.

This clonotype was seen repeatedly, ten times or more. V usage is TRBV7-2 and J usage is TRBJ2-5, with D perhaps assigned TRBD1 or TRBD2 (5 bases each). The germline CDR1 and CDR2 sequences are SGHTA and FQGNSA. The CDR3 is 14 amino acids. Trimming shortened V by 3 bases and J by 1 base, and 9 bases separated the two germline ends. The CDR3 DNA reads as TGTGCCAGCAGCTTTGGGACCGTCCAAGAGACCCAGTACTTC. As protein: CASSFGTVQETQYF.

This clonotype was counted at least ten times. This chain uses TRBV7-6 with TRBJ2-2; D is uncertain. Germline V CDR1 and CDR2: SGHVS, FNYEAQ. This CDR3 comprises 16 residues. Deletions cut 3 bases from V and 1 base from J, with 12 bases between. The CDR3 protein is CASSFQPALNTGELFF. The CDR3 DNA sequence: TGTGCCAGCAGCTTCCAGCCCGCACTGAACACCGGGGAGCTGTTTTTT.

This sequence joins TRBV18 and TRBJ2-6, with a tentative D call TRBD1 (6 bases). Germline values: CDR1 KGHSH, CDR2 LQKENI. Trimming removed 3 bases from V and 0 bases from J, with 12 bases in between. The CDR3 runs 17 residues. The chain's CDR3 is CASSPGQLNSGANVLTF. As DNA, the CDR3 is TGTGCCAGCTCACCCGGACAGCTCAACTCTGGGGCCAACGTCCTGACTTTC.

V is TRBV5-8 and J is TRBJ2-6; D is unresolved. The ends were cut back, 4 bases at V and 2 bases at J, with 10 bases in the middle. Germline CDR1 and CDR2: SGHTS and YDEGEE. This CDR3 comprises 15 residues. In DNA, the CDR3 is TGTGCCAGCAGCCCCTGGGGTACTGGGGCCAACGTCCTGACTTTC. It is translated as CASSPWGTGANVLTF. Complete variable domain (other parts from reference TRBV5-8 and TRBJ2-6): EAGVTQSPTHLIKTRGQQATLRCSPISGHTSVYWYQQALGLGLQFLLWYDEGEERNRGNFPPRFSGRQFPNYSSELNVNALELEDSALYLCASSPWGTGANVLTFGAGSRLTVL.

This clonotype was found many times. The chain is built from TRBV11-3 and TRBJ2-1; 7 positions agree with TRBD2. Germline CDR1 is SGHNT and CDR2 is YENEEA. The junction had 3 bases not matched to a gene; V was cut back by 4 bases and J by 9 bases. The CDR3 consists of 12 residues. The CDR3 DNA sequence: TGTGCCAGCAGCTACGGGGGGAGTGAGCAGTTCTTC. It codes for CASSYGGSEQFF.

This clonotype has only a few counts. One end of the junction does not line up with germline, which may come from a read error. The chain couples TRBV12-3 or TRBV12-4 to TRBJ1-5, with D unresolved. The CDR3 is 12 amino acids. CDR3 residues: CASSLGPGPGDF. DNA for the CDR3: TGTGCCAGCAGTTTAGGCCCAGGCCCCGGGGATTTT.

This rearrangement joins TRBV11-2 to TRBJ2-1; no reliable D call. CDR1 is SGHAT and CDR2 is FQNNGV in the germline V gene. Trimming stripped 4 bases from V and 6 bases from J, with 25 bases between. The CDR3 consists of 18 residues. The CDR3 protein is CASSSTPDLGFRSNEQFF. Written as DNA, the CDR3 is TGTGCCAGCAGCTCGACCCCAGATCTAGGTTTCCGGTCCAATGAGCAGTTCTTC. Variable domain in full (rest from reference TRBV11-2 and TRBJ2-1): EAGVAQSPRYKIIEKRQSVAFWCNPISGHATLYWYQQILGQGPKLLIQFQNNGVVDDSQLPKDRFSAERLKGVDSTLKIQPAKLEDSAVYLCASSSTPDLGFRSNEQFFGPGTRLTVL.

This clonotype showed up just a few times. This chain uses TRBV2 with TRBJ2-7, with D perhaps assigned TRBD1 or TRBD2 (6 bases each). The CDR3 is 13 residues long. Germline V CDR1 and CDR2: SNHLY, FYNNEI. Trimming removed 5 bases at V and 4 bases at J, with 12 bases between. The CDR3 DNA sequence: TGTGCCAGCAGTATAGGGGGGAGGTACGAGCAGTACTTC. Residues: CASSIGGRYEQYF.

In this sample, this clonotype turned up many times. V usage is TRBV7-2 and J usage is TRBJ1-1, with D perhaps TRBD1 (5 bases). This CDR3 has 13 residues. CDR1 is SGHTA, CDR2 FQGNSA, per germline. The V end was cut by 0 bases, the J end by 11 bases, with 13 bases between. The CDR3 DNA sequence: TGTGCCAGCAGCTTAGCGCTAAGGGGAACGGCTTTCTTT. Translation: CASSLALRGTAFF.

This clonotype was recorded a few times. This chain links TRBV11-2 with TRBJ1-5; TRBD1 might be the D (6 bases). Trimming took 0 bases from V and 0 from J, leaving 6 bases between them. CDR3 length: 15 amino acids. Germline V CDR1 and CDR2: SGHAT, FQNNGV. The CDR3 region is CASSLDRGSNQPQHF. Written as DNA, the CDR3 is TGTGCCAGCAGCTTAGACAGGGGTAGCAATCAGCCCCAGCATTTT.

This clonotype was recorded at least ten times. The chain joins TRBV7-2 to TRBJ2-3; 14 positions agree with TRBD2. CDR3 length: 17 amino acids. J gave up 7 bases and V 5 bases, and 11 bases lay outside the gene matches. The germline V gene encodes CDR1 SGHTA and CDR2 FQGNSA. CDR3 region: CASSPSGTSGGRNTQYF. DNA for the CDR3: TGTGCCAGCAGCCCATCCGGGACTAGCGGGGGCAGAAATACGCAGTATTTT.

Note on this clonotype: One end of the junction is discordant with germline, which a read error may explain. This chain links TRBV4-1 with TRBJ2-5; TRBD2 matches at 9 bases. Germline V gene sequence: CDR1 MGHRA, CDR2 YSYEKL. This CDR3 has 18 residues. The CDR3 loop reads CASSQEGGASGVLGTQYF. The CDR3 DNA follows: TGTGCCAGCAGCCAAGAGGGGGGAGCTAGCGGGGTTTTGGGGACCCAGTACTTC.

This clonotype has a handful of counts. The rearrangement joins TRBV25-1 to TRBJ2-5; maybe TRBD2 (6 bases). V was cut by 4 bases and J by 5 bases, with 14 bases left in between. CDR1 is MGHDK and CDR2 is SYGVNS in the germline V gene. The CDR3 length is 14 residues. The CDR3 region is CASSVSGTAETQYF. As DNA, the CDR3 is TGTGCCAGCAGTGTGTCGGGGACTGCTGAGACCCAGTACTTC.

The chain combines TRBV5-8 with TRBJ2-7, with D uncertain. Per the germline V gene, CDR1 is SGHTS and CDR2 is YDEGEE. The CDR3 is made up of 13 amino acids. Trimming shortened V by 4 bases and J by 4 bases, and 12 bases separated the two germline ends. The CDR3 sequence is CASSADPRYEQYF. The CDR3, as DNA: TGTGCCAGCAGCGCCGACCCGCGGTACGAGCAGTACTTC.

A note on this clonotype: One end of the junction does not line up with germline, which may come from a read error. The V call is TRBV27, the J call TRBJ2-1, with D possibly matching TRBD1 (6 bases). Germline V gene lookup returns CDR1 MNHEY and CDR2 SMNVEV (reference sequence). The length of the CDR3 is 21 residues. CDR3 nucleotides: TGTGCCATCAGTTTCCTGATTGGGATACAGGGTCCCGTGAGGAACTACAATGAGCAGTTCTTC. It yields the protein CAISFLIGIQGPVRNYNEQFF.

Details on this clonotype: A junction end diverges from the germline sequence, so it may reflect a read error. The chain employs TRBV6-5 and TRBJ2-1, with D possibly TRBD1 on 6 matching bases. The CDR3 covers 11 residues. CDR1 and CDR2 (germline): MNHEY, SVGAGI. The chain's CDR3 is CDSRTTGWEFF. CDR3 nucleotides: TGTGACAGCAGGACGACAGGTTGGGAGTTCTTC.